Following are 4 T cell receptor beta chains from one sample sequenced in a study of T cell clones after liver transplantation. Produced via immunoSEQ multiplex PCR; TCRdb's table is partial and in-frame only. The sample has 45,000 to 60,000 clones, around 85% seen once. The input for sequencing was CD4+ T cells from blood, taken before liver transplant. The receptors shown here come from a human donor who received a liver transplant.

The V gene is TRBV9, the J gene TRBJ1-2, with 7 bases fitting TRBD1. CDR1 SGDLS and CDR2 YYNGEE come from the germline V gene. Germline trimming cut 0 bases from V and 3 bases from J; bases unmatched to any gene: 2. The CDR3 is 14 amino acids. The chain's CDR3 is CASSVDGTDYGYTF. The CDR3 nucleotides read TGTGCCAGCAGCGTAGACGGGACAGACTATGGCTACACCTTC.

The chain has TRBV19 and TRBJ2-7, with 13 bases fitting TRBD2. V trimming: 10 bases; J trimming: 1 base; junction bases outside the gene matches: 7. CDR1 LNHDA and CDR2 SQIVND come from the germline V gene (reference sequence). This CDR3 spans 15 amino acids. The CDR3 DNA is TGTGCCACCGGGACTAGCGGGGCCCCTTCCTACGAGCAGTACTTC. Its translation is CATGTSGAPSYEQYF.

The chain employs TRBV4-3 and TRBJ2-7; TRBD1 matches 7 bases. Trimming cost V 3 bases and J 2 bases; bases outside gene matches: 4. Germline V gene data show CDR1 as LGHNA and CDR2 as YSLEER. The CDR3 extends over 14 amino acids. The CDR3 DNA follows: TGCGCCAGCAGCCAGAACAGGGGCCCCTACGAGCAGTACTTC. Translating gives CASSQNRGPYEQYF.

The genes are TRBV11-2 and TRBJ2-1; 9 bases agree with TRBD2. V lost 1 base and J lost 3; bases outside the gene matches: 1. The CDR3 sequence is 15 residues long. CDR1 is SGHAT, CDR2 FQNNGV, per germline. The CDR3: CASSLGTSVYNEQFF. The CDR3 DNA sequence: TGTGCCAGCAGCTTAGGGACTAGCGTCTACAATGAGCAGTTCTTC.